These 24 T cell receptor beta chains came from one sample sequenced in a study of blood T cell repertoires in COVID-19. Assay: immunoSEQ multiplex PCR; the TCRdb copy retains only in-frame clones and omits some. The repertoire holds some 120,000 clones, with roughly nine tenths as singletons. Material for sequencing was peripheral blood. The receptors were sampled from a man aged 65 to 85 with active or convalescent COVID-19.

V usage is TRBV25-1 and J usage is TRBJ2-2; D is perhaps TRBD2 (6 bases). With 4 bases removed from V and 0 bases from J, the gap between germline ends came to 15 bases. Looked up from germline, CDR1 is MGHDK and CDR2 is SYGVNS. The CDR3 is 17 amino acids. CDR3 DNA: TGTGCCAGCAGTGGTATAGTGGGGGGTTCGAACACCGGGGAGCTGTTTTTT. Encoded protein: CASSGIVGGSNTGELFF. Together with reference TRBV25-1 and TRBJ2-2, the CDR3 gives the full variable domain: EADIYQTPRYLVIGTGKKITLECSQTMGHDKMYWYQQDPGMELHLIHYSYGVNSTEKGDLSSESTVSRIRTEHFPLTLESARPSHTSQYLCASSGIVGGSNTGELFFGEGSRLTVL.

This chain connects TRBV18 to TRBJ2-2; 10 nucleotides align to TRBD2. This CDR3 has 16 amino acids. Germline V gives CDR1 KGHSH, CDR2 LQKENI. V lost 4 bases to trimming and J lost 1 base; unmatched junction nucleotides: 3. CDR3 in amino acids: CASSLRTSGNTGELFF. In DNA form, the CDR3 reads TGTGCCAGCTCACTCCGGACTAGCGGGAACACCGGGGAGCTGTTTTTT. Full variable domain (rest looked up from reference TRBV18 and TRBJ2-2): NAGVMQNPRHLVRRRGQEARLRCSPMKGHSHVYWYRQLPEEGLKFMVYLQKENIIDESGMPKERFSAEFPKEGPSILRIQQVVRGDSAAYFCASSLRTSGNTGELFFGEGSRLTVL.

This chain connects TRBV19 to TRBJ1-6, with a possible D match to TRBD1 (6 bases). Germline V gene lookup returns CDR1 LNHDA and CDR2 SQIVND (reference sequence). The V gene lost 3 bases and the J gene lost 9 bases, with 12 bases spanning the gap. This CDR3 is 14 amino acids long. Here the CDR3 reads CASSIRTAGSPLHF. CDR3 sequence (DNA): TGTGCCAGTAGTATCCGGACAGCCGGTTCACCCCTCCACTTT.

CDR3 DNA sequence: TGTGCCAGCAGCCAGGGACAGACGAACACTGAAGCTTTCTTT. This sequence encodes CASSQGQTNTEAFF. This chain connects TRBV3-1 (or the pseudogene TRBV3-2) to TRBJ1-1, with 7 bases aligning to TRBD1. The V and J ends lost 3 bases and 1 base, in that order; junction bases with no gene match: 2. This CDR3 region has 14 residues. CDR1 and CDR2 from the germline V gene are LGHDT and YNNKEL (reference sequence).

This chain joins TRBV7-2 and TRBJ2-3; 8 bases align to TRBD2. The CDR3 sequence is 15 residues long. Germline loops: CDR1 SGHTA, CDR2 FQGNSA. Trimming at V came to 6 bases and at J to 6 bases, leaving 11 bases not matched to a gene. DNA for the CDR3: TGTGCCAGCAGTTTAACCGGGACTAGTAAGGATACGCAGTATTTT. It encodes CASSLTGTSKDTQYF.

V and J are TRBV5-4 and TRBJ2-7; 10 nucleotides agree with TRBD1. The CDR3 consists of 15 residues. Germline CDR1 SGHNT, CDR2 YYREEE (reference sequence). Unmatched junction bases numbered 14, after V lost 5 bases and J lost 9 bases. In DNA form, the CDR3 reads TGTGCCAGCAGTAGTTATCCGGGACAGGGGCCCTCGCAGTACTTC. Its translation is CASSSYPGQGPSQYF.

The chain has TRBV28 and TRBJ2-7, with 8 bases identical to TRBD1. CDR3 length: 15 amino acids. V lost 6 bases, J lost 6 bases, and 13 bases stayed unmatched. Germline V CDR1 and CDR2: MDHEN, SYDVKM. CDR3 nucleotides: TGTGCCAGCAGCCAAGCAGGGGGCCGACACGGCGAGCAGTACTTC. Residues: CASSQAGGRHGEQYF. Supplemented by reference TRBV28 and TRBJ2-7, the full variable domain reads DVKVTQSSRYLVKRTGEKVFLECVQDMDHENMFWYRQDPGLGLRLIYFSYDVKMKEKGDIPEGYSVSREKKERFSLILESASTNQTSMYLCASSQAGGRHGEQYFGPGTRLTVT.

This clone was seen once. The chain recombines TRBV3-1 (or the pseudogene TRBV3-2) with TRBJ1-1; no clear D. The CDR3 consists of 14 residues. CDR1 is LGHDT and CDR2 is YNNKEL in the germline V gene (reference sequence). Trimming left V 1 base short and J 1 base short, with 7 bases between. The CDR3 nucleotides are TGTGCCAGCAGCCAAGTAGCGGCGAACACTGAAGCTTTCTTT. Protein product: CASSQVAANTEAFF.

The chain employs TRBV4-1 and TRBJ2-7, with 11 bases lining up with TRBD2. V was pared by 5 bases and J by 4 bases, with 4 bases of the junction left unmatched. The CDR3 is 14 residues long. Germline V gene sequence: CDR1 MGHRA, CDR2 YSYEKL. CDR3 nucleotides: TGCGCCAGCAGCGCACTAGCGGGAGCGTACGAGCAGTACTTC. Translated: CASSALAGAYEQYF.

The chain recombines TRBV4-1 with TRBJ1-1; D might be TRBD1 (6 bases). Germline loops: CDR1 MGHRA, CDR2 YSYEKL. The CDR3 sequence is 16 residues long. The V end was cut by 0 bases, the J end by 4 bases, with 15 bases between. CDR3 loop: CASSQDPRGSGTEAFF. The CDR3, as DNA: TGCGCCAGCAGCCAAGACCCCAGGGGCAGTGGCACTGAAGCTTTCTTT.

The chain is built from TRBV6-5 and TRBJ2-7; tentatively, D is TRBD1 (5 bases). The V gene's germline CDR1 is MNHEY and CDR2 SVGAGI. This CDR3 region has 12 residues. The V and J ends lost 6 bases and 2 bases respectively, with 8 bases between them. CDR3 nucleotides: TGTGCCAGCAGGTCGGACACCTACGAGCAGTACTTC. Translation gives CASRSDTYEQYF.

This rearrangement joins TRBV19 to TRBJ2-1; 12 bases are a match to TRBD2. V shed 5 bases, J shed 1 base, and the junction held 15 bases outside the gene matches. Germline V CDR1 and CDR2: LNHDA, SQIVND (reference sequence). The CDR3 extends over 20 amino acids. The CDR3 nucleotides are TGTGCCAGTAGTCCCCAAAGGACAGGTGGACTAGCGGGGTCCTACAATGAGCAGTTCTTC. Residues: CASSPQRTGGLAGSYNEQFF.

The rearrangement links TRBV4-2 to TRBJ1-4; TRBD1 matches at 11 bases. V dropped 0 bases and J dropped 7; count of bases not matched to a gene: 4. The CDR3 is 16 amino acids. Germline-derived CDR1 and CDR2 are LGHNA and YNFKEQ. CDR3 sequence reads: CASSQEGTGGGEKLFF. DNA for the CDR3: TGTGCCAGCAGCCAAGAGGGGACAGGGGGGGGTGAAAAACTGTTTTTT.

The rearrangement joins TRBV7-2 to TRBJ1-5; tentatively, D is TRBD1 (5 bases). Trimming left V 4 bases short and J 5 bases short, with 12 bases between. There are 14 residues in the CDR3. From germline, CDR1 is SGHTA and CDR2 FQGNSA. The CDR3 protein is CASSYSRADQPQHF. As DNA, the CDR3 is TGTGCCAGCAGCTATAGCAGGGCCGATCAGCCCCAGCATTTT.

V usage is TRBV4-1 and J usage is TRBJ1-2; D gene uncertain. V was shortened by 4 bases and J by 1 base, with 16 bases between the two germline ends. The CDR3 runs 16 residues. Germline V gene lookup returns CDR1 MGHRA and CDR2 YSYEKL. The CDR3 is CASSPGLGDHNYGYTF. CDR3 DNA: TGCGCCAGCAGCCCCGGTTTGGGAGATCATAACTATGGCTACACCTTC.

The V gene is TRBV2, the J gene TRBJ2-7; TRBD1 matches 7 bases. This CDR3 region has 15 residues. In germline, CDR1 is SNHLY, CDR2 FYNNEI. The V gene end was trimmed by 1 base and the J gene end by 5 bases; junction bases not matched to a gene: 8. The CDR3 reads CASSEVDRVRDEQYF. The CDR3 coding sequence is TGTGCCAGCAGTGAAGTTGACAGGGTTCGAGACGAGCAGTACTTC.

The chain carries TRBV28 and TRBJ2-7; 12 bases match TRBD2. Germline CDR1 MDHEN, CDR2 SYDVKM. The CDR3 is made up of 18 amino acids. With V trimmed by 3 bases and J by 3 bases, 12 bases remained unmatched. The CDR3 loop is CASSLRLAGVGMIYEQYF. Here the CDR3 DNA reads TGTGCCAGCAGTTTGAGACTAGCGGGAGTGGGTATGATCTACGAGCAGTACTTC.

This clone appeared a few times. CDR3 amino acids: CASSEMQGAVSDTF. DNA of the CDR3: TGTGCCAGCAGTGAAATGCAGGGGGCGGTTAGCGACACCTTC. This rearrangement joins TRBV6-1 to TRBJ1-2, with TRBD1 identical over 8 bases. This CDR3 spans 14 amino acids. V lost 2 bases and J lost 12; bases outside the gene matches: 11. Germline lookup yields CDR1 MNHNS and CDR2 SASEGT.

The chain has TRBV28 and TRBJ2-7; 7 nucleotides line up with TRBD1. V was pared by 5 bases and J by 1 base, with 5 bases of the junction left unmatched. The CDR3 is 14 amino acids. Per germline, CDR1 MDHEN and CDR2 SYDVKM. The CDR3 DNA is TGTGCCAGCAGTAGGACAGGAGCTTCCTACGAGCAGTACTTC. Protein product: CASSRTGASYEQYF.

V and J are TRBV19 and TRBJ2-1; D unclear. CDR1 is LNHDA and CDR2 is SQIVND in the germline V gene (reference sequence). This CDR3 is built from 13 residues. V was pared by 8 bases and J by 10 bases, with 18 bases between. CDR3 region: CASSGFLPWEQFF. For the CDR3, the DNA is TGTGCCAGTTCCGGGTTTCTTCCCTGGGAGCAGTTCTTC.

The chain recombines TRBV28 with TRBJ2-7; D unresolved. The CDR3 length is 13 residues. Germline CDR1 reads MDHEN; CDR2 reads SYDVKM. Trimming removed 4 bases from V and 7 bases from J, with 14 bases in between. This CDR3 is CASSSDARWEQYF. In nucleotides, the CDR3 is TGTGCCAGCAGTTCAGACGCGCGGTGGGAGCAGTACTTC.

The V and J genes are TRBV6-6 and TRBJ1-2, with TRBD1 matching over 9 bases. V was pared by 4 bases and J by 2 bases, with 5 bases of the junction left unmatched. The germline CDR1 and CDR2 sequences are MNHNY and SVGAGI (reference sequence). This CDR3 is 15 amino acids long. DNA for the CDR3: TGTGCCAGCAGTTTTAGGACAGGGGTCAACTATGGCTACACCTTC. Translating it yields CASSFRTGVNYGYTF.

The DNA for the CDR3 is TGCGCCAGCAGCCAAGATCGGGGTTCACCCCTCCACTTT. This sequence encodes CASSQDRGSPLHF. The chain is built from TRBV4-1 and TRBJ1-6; D gene unclear. Germline loops: CDR1 MGHRA, CDR2 YSYEKL. Trimming cost V 0 bases and J 9 bases, with 6 bases left between them. This CDR3 region has 13 residues.

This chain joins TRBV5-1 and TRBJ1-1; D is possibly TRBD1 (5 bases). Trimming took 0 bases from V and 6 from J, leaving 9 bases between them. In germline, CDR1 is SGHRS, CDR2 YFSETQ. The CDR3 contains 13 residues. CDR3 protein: CASSLEGRAEAFF. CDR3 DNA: TGCGCCAGCAGCTTGGAGGGCAGGGCTGAAGCTTTCTTT.